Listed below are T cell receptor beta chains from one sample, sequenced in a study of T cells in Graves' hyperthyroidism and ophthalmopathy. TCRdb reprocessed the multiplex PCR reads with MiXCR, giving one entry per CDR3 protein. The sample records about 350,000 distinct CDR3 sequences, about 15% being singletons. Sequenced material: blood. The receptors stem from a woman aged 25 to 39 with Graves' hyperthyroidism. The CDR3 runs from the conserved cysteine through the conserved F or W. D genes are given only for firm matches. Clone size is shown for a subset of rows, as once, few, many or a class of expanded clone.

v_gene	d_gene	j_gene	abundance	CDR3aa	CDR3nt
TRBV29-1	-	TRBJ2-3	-	CSVELDTQYF	TGCAGCGTTGAATTGGATACGCAGTATTTT
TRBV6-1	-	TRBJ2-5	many	CASTGGRGRPETQYF	TGTGCCAGCACCGGGGGGCGGGGCAGGCCGGAGACCCAGTACTTC
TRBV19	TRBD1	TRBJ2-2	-	CASRRGLGELFF	TGTGCCAGCCGCAGGGGGTTAGGGGAGCTGTTTTTT
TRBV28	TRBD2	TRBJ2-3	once	CASSQTSGRAEDTQYF	TGTGCCAGCAGTCAGACTAGCGGGAGGGCCGAGGATACGCAGTATTTT
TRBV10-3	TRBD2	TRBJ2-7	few	CAISSLAGGPEEQYF	TGTGCCATCAGTTCACTAGCGGGAGGGCCGGAGGAGCAGTACTTC
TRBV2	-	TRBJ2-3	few	CASEQSVQRPPKDTQYF	TGTGCCAGCGAGCAAAGCGTTCAAAGACCGCCGAAAGATACGCAGTATTTT
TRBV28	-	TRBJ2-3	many	CASSYRLARTDTQYF	TGTGCCAGCAGTTATAGATTAGCGCGCACAGATACGCAGTATTTT
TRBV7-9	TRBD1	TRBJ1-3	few	CASGQSGTGLISGNTIYF	TGTGCCAGCGGCCAAAGTGGGACAGGACTAATCTCTGGAAACACCATATATTTT
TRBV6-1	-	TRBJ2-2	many	CASSRGVDMVTGELFF	TGTGCCAGCAGTAGAGGGGTCGACATGGTCACCGGGGAGCTGTTTTTT
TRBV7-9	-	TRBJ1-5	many	CASSFSGAHQPQHF	TGTGCCAGCAGCTTTTCCGGGGCTCATCAGCCCCAGCATTTT
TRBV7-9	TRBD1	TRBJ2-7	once	CASSATRDRIYEQYF	TGTGCCAGCAGCGCCACTCGGGACAGGATCTACGAGCAGTACTTC
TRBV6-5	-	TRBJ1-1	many	CASSYSGGRNTEAFF	TGTGCCAGCAGTTACTCCGGAGGCAGGAACACTGAAGCTTTCTTT
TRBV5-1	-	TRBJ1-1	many	CASSRGGVVTEAFF	TGCGCCAGCAGTCGCGGGGGGGTGGTCACTGAAGCTTTCTTT
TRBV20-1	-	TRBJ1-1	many	CSARDDFGFSEAFF	TGCAGTGCTAGAGATGATTTTGGGTTCTCTGAAGCTTTCTTT
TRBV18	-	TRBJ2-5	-	CASSPPEGPGETQYF	TGTGCCAGCTCACCACCGGAGGGGCCGGGAGAGACCCAGTACTTC
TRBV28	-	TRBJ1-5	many	CASNGRLGQDRNQPQHF	TGTGCCAGCAATGGTAGGTTGGGGCAGGACCGAAATCAGCCCCAGCATTTT